The 32 T cell receptor beta chains given below trace back to one sample, sequenced in a study of T cells in Graves' hyperthyroidism and ophthalmopathy. Template material for amplifying TCR beta CDR3 regions consisted of RNA transcripts. The TCR CDR3 was amplified in a first-round RT-PCR using the HTBI primer set. In TCRdb, the multiplex PCR reads were re-called with MiXCR into one record per CDR3 protein. The data show about 370,000 distinct CDR3 sequences, with roughly 15% seen just once and roughly 20% held by the top ten. The sample comprised blood. The receptors shown here come from a woman aged 55-69 years with Graves' ophthalmopathy.

The chain has TRBV24-1 and TRBJ2-7; 10 nucleotides match TRBD2. The germline gives CDR1 KGHDR, CDR2 SFDVKD. The CDR3 runs 19 residues. The trim removed 4 bases at V and 6 bases at J, leaving 20 bases unmatched. CDR3 sequence reads: CATSDNLRSGRAPRVEQYF. The CDR3, as DNA: TGTGCCACCAGTGACAACCTCCGGAGCGGGAGGGCCCCCCGGGTCGAGCAGTACTTC.

This chain uses TRBV15 with TRBJ2-5, with TRBD2 identical over 16 bases. V shed 3 bases and J 5 bases; nucleotides not matched to a gene: 6. The CDR3 loop spans 17 amino acids. The germline CDR1 and CDR2 sequences are LNHNV and YYDKDF (reference sequence). The CDR3 sequence: CATSRGLAGGPGETQYF. CDR3 sequence (DNA): TGTGCCACCAGCAGGGGACTAGCGGGAGGGCCGGGGGAGACCCAGTACTTC.

The genes are TRBV2 and TRBJ2-2, with 7 bases lining up with TRBD2. Germline lookup yields CDR1 SNHLY and CDR2 FYNNEI. The length of the CDR3 is 14 residues. The V and J ends lost 4 bases and 4 bases, in that order; junction bases with no gene match: 3. CDR3 nucleotides: TGTGCCAGCAGTGGTAGCGGGTTCACCGGGGAGCTGTTTTTT. This codes for CASSGSGFTGELFF.

This clonotype occurred many times. The genes are TRBV12-3 or TRBV12-4 and TRBJ2-2; 14 positions match TRBD2. This CDR3 contains 16 residues. J lost 5 bases, V lost 6 bases, and 5 bases had no gene match. The CDR3 DNA is TGTGCCAGCAGCGACGGACTAGCGGGAGGTACCGGGGAGCTGTTTTTT. Its protein product is CASSDGLAGGTGELFF.

The chain combines TRBV12-5 with TRBJ1-5, with D tentatively TRBD1 (5 bases). Trimming removed 6 bases from V and 2 bases from J, with 11 bases in between. The CDR3 contains 14 residues. Germline CDR1 is LGHNT and CDR2 is FRNRAP. Written as DNA, the CDR3 is TGTGCTAGTGGAGAAGGGGCCCGCAATCAGCCCCAGCATTTT. Translated, it gives CASGEGARNQPQHF.

This clonotype was seen many times. The chain is built from TRBV2 and TRBJ1-1, with D tentatively TRBD1 (5 bases). Trimming took off 6 bases at V and 0 bases at J, with 8 bases between the two ends. The length of the CDR3 is 13 residues. Germline V gene lookup returns CDR1 SNHLY and CDR2 FYNNEI. The CDR3 DNA is TGTGCCAGCAGAGGGGTCTTGAACACTGAAGCTTTCTTT. This translates into CASRGVLNTEAFF.

This clonotype was counted at least ten times. The chain is built from TRBV18 and TRBJ2-5; 9 nucleotides align to TRBD1. The CDR3 has 15 residues. Germline V gene lookup returns CDR1 KGHSH and CDR2 LQKENI. V lost 6 bases and J lost 7; bases outside the gene matches: 12. The CDR3 region has the DNA TGTGCCAGCTCCGACGGGACAGGGCCGATCGGGACCCAGTACTTC. Encoded protein: CASSDGTGPIGTQYF. Complete variable domain (other parts from reference TRBV18 and TRBJ2-5): NAGVMQNPRHLVRRRGQEARLRCSPMKGHSHVYWYRQLPEEGLKFMVYLQKENIIDESGMPKERFSAEFPKEGPSILRIQQVVRGDSAAYFCASSDGTGPIGTQYFGPGTRLLVL.

This clonotype occurred many times. The chain is built from TRBV28 and TRBJ1-1; D is uncertain. The CDR3 runs 12 residues. From germline, CDR1 is MDHEN and CDR2 SYDVKM. Deletions cut 4 bases from V and 3 bases from J, with 6 bases between. The chain's CDR3 is CASSSPDTEAFF. CDR3 coding DNA: TGTGCCAGCAGTTCGCCGGACACTGAAGCTTTCTTT.

The CDR3, as DNA: TGTGCCAGCAGTGAAGGGGGGCGAACTAATGAAAAACTGTTTTTT. Protein: CASSEGGRTNEKLFF. The chain joins TRBV6-1 to TRBJ1-4; weak D call: TRBD1 (6 bases). The length of the CDR3 is 15 residues. V lost 1 base, J lost 1 base, and 7 bases lay in between. Germline loops: CDR1 MNHNS, CDR2 SASEGT.

The table lists this clonotype with a few counts. V gene TRBV28 combines with J gene TRBJ2-2; D is perhaps TRBD1 (5 bases). CDR1 is MDHEN and CDR2 is SYDVKM in the germline V gene. Trimming took 4 bases from V and 8 from J, leaving 8 bases between them. The CDR3 is 12 residues long. CDR3 DNA sequence: TGTGCCAGCAGTTCCAGGGTGGGGGAGCTGTTTTTT. This sequence encodes CASSSRVGELFF.

The V and J genes are TRBV28 and TRBJ2-5; D is possibly TRBD2 (7 bases). CDR1 is MDHEN and CDR2 is SYDVKM in the germline V gene. This CDR3 has 15 amino acids. V lost 8 bases, J lost 3 bases, and 19 bases lay in between. CDR3 residues: CASFPRGGREETQYF. The CDR3, as DNA: TGTGCCAGCTTCCCTAGGGGGGGGCGCGAAGAGACCCAGTACTTC.

This clonotype was found many times. This chain connects TRBV7-8 to TRBJ2-1; TRBD2 aligns across 10 bases. The CDR3 loop spans 15 amino acids. The germline gives CDR1 SGHVS, CDR2 FQNEAQ. The trim removed 5 bases at V and 4 bases at J, leaving 5 bases unmatched. CDR3 in DNA: TGTGCCAGCAGCCAAGGACTAGCGGCTTACAATGAGCAGTTCTTC. Its translation: CASSQGLAAYNEQFF. Supplemented by reference TRBV7-8 and TRBJ2-1, the full variable domain reads GAGVSQSPRYKVAKRGQDVALRCDPISGHVSLFWYQQALGQGPEFLTYFQNEAQLDKSGLPSDRFFAERPEGSVSTLKIQRTQQEDSAVYLCASSQGLAAYNEQFFGPGTRLTVL.

Many counts were recorded for this clonotype. The chain joins TRBV11-3 to TRBJ2-7; D is unclear. This CDR3 spans 14 amino acids. Trimming stripped 5 bases from V and 2 bases from J, with 13 bases between. Germline V gene sequence: CDR1 SGHNT, CDR2 YENEEA. Written as DNA, the CDR3 is TGTGCCAGCAGCCCCCGAAATAGCCCCTACGAGCAGTACTTC. Translation gives CASSPRNSPYEQYF.

This clonotype was recorded only once. The chain uses TRBV20-1 and TRBJ2-7; 11 bases map to TRBD2. Germline V CDR1 and CDR2: DFQATT, SNEGSKA (reference sequence). Trimming removed 4 bases from V and 0 bases from J; junction bases left unmatched: 14. This CDR3 is built from 18 residues. For the CDR3, the DNA is TGCAGTGCTACCGCCCCGACTAGCGGGACCCCCAGCTCCTACGAGCAGTACTTC. Amino acids: CSATAPTSGTPSSYEQYF.

The chain combines TRBV6-1 with TRBJ2-1, with 10 bases matching TRBD2. Unmatched junction bases numbered 7, after V lost 8 bases and J lost 6 bases. The CDR3 has 14 residues. CDR1 is MNHNS, CDR2 SASEGT, per germline. CDR3 bases: TGTGCCAGCGGGCTAGCGGGAGTTTTCAATGAGCAGTTCTTC. Translation: CASGLAGVFNEQFF.

This clonotype came up many times. An end of the junction does not agree with germline; a read error may underlie this. This chain joins TRBV30 and TRBJ1-1; D is undetermined. In germline, CDR1 is GTSNPN, CDR2 SVGIG (reference sequence). This CDR3 region has 13 residues. DNA for the CDR3: TGTGCCTGGAGTCCCAGTTTGAAGACTGAAGCTTTCTTT. This encodes CAWSPSLKTEAFF.

There are many counts of this clonotype. This CDR3 is CASSTGLAAARGNEQFF. CDR3 coding DNA: TGTGCCAGCAGCACGGGACTAGCGGCCGCTCGGGGGAATGAGCAGTTCTTC. The rearrangement joins TRBV5-4 to TRBJ2-1; 11 nucleotides align to TRBD2. The CDR3 consists of 17 residues. Trimming removed 4 bases from V and 7 bases from J; junction bases left unmatched: 13. CDR1 and CDR2 (germline): SGHNT, YYREEE (reference sequence).

This clonotype showed up many times. This sequence joins TRBV6-6 and TRBJ2-7; D gene uncertain. V was clipped by 2 bases and J by 3 bases, with 8 bases between them. Germline CDR1 and CDR2: MNHNY and SVGAGI (reference sequence). This CDR3 is built from 13 residues. In DNA form, the CDR3 reads TGTGCCAGCAGTTACGGCGGTAGCTACGAGCAGTACTTC. It translates to CASSYGGSYEQYF.

This clonotype was found many times. The chain combines TRBV27 with TRBJ2-5; maybe TRBD1 (5 bases). CDR3 length: 14 residues. In germline, CDR1 is MNHEY, CDR2 SMNVEV (reference sequence). V was cut by 6 bases and J by 2 bases, with 13 bases left in between. The CDR3 loop is CASSPGKGQETQYF. Written as DNA, the CDR3 is TGTGCCAGCAGCCCGGGCAAGGGGCAAGAGACCCAGTACTTC.

This clonotype was counted a few times. The rearrangement joins TRBV7-3 to TRBJ2-2, with TRBD2 matching over 7 bases. V lost 5 bases, J lost 5 bases, and 11 bases stayed unmatched. The CDR3 is 16 residues long. Germline V gives CDR1 SGHTA, CDR2 FQGTGA. The CDR3, as DNA: TGTGCCAGCAGCCGATCGGGGGGACGGCTTACCGGGGAGCTGTTTTTT. Translating gives CASSRSGGRLTGELFF.

This clonotype appeared a few times. The rearrangement uses TRBV24-1 and TRBJ2-1; the match to TRBD2 covers 8 bases. V lost 4 bases and J lost 4; bases outside the gene matches: 5. The CDR3 covers 15 residues. Looked up from germline, CDR1 is KGHDR and CDR2 is SFDVKD. The CDR3 sequence is CATSDIAGKYNEQFF. In DNA, the CDR3 is TGTGCCACCAGTGACATAGCGGGGAAGTACAATGAGCAGTTCTTC.

This clonotype was detected a few times. The chain has TRBV18 and TRBJ2-6; D is ambiguous. From germline, CDR1 is KGHSH and CDR2 LQKENI. With 1 base removed from V and 0 bases from J, the gap between germline ends came to 7 bases. This CDR3 region has 16 residues. CDR3 sequence: CASSPLIVSGANVLTF. CDR3 DNA sequence: TGTGCCAGCTCACCACTCATCGTCTCTGGGGCCAACGTCCTGACTTTC.

This clonotype was recorded many times. V is TRBV6-1 and J is TRBJ2-7; D is unresolved. This CDR3 contains 14 residues. V lost 8 bases and J 2 bases, leaving 16 bases between the germline ends. Germline assignment: CDR1 MNHNS and CDR2 SASEGT. DNA for the CDR3: TGTGCCAGCCACCCCCGAGACGCGGCCTACGAGCAGTACTTC. It encodes CASHPRDAAYEQYF.

This clonotype showed up many times. V usage is TRBV20-1 and J usage is TRBJ2-3, with TRBD1 identical over 7 bases. Germline lookup yields CDR1 DFQATT and CDR2 SNEGSKA (reference sequence). This CDR3 contains 17 residues. The junction had 13 bases not matched to a gene; V was cut back by 0 bases and J by 4 bases. CDR3 residues: CSARDGRKGALADTQYF. DNA of the CDR3: TGCAGTGCTAGAGATGGTCGGAAGGGGGCCCTAGCAGATACGCAGTATTTT.

This clonotype occurred many times. The V gene is TRBV12-3 or TRBV12-4, the J gene TRBJ2-4; TRBD1 agrees at 7 bases. This CDR3 comprises 15 residues. Trimming took 4 bases from V and 1 from J; bases not matched to a gene: 4. CDR3 loop: CASSSTGRAKNIQYF. In DNA, the CDR3 is TGTGCCAGCAGTTCGACAGGGCGGGCCAAAAACATTCAGTACTTC.

V usage is TRBV7-2 and J usage is TRBJ2-5; TRBD2 agrees at 14 bases. CDR3 length: 18 residues. V gave up 1 base and J gave up 5 bases; unmatched junction bases: 9. Germline V lookup: CDR1 SGHTA, CDR2 FQGNSA. CDR3: CASSLGRGTSGSWETQYF. The CDR3 nucleotides are TGTGCCAGCAGCTTAGGGCGTGGGACTAGCGGGAGTTGGGAGACCCAGTACTTC. The entire variable domain, with the rest obtained from reference TRBV7-2 and TRBJ2-5, is as follows: GAGVSQSPSNKVTEKGKDVELRCDPISGHTALYWYRQSLGQGLEFLIYFQGNSAPDKSGLPSDRFSAERTGGSVSTLTIQRTQQEDSAVYLCASSLGRGTSGSWETQYFGPGTRLLVL.

This clonotype occurred a few times. V is TRBV5-4 and J is TRBJ2-2; 10 nucleotides align to TRBD2. With V trimmed by 3 bases and J by 4 bases, 9 bases remained unmatched. Germline values: CDR1 SGHNT, CDR2 YYREEE (reference sequence). The CDR3 totals 17 residues. The CDR3 nucleotides are TGTGCCAGCAGCTCCCCTCTAGCGGGAGCGTTCACCGGGGAGCTGTTTTTT. It is translated as CASSSPLAGAFTGELFF.

This clonotype has ten or more counts. The CDR3 sequence: CASSEEKGYQPQHF. The CDR3 DNA is TGTGCCAGCAGTGAAGAGAAGGGATATCAGCCCCAGCATTTT. This chain joins TRBV2 and TRBJ1-5; D unclear. Germline V gives CDR1 SNHLY, CDR2 FYNNEI. This CDR3 has 14 amino acids. Trimming stripped 1 base from V and 5 bases from J, with 9 bases between.

As concerns this clonotype: The junction and the germline gene differ at one end; a read error may be behind it. This chain joins TRBV3-1 and TRBJ2-7; no clear D gene. Per the germline V gene, CDR1 is LGHDT and CDR2 is YNNKEL (reference sequence). The CDR3 has 14 amino acids. CDR3 in DNA: TGTACCAGCAGCCGCTCCGAGGATGTCTACGAGCAGTACTTC. Protein sequence: CTSSRSEDVYEQYF.

V usage is TRBV29-1 and J usage is TRBJ2-7; the D gene is possibly TRBD2 (7 bases). The CDR3 spans 11 residues. Deletions cut 7 bases from V and 3 bases from J, with 10 bases between. Germline-derived CDR1 and CDR2 are SQVTM and ANQGSEA. CDR3 loop: CSGGGGYEQYF. The CDR3 nucleotides are TGCAGCGGAGGGGGGGGCTACGAGCAGTACTTC.

In this sample, this clonotype turned up many times. The chain joins TRBV3-1 to TRBJ2-7; D not certain. Trimming took 3 bases from V and 3 from J, leaving 6 bases between them. Germline V gene lookup returns CDR1 LGHDT and CDR2 YNNKEL (reference sequence). The CDR3 runs 12 residues. CDR3 sequence: CASSQVDYEQYF. CDR3 sequence (DNA): TGTGCCAGCAGCCAGGTAGACTACGAGCAGTACTTC.

This clonotype was detected ten times or more. This rearrangement joins TRBV28 to TRBJ1-5; D is undetermined. V lost 5 bases, J lost 5 bases, and 7 bases lay in between. CDR3 size: 12 residues. The V gene's germline CDR1 is MDHEN and CDR2 SYDVKM. The CDR3 bases are TGTGCCAGCAGTCCCCCAGATCAGCCCCAGCATTTT. Translation gives CASSPPDQPQHF.